The 16 T cell receptor beta chains listed next were all sequenced from one sample in a study of blood T cell repertoires in COVID-19 (TCRdb year 2020). The library came from the immunoSEQ multiplex PCR assay. The source is immuneACCESS, and TCRdb retained only in-frame sequences with V and J called. Part of the clones is not carried over; for the studies checked, unresolved V genes explain less than half of this, and the remainder is unexplained. The sample has about 240,000 clones on record, roughly 86% of them singletons. The ten largest clones capture 10% to 13% of the sample. Sequencing input: peripheral blood. Receptors originate from a woman in her forties or fifties with COVID-19, enrolled during active disease.

About this clone itself: The sample carries other DNA sequences with the same CDR3. The J gene is TRBJ2-7, the V gene TRBV27; possible D gene TRBD1, 6 bases. Germline CDR1 MNHEY, CDR2 SMNVEV (reference sequence). The CDR3 spans 13 residues. V lost 6 bases and J lost 1, with 10 bases in between. CDR3 residues: CASSLGQSYEQYF. CDR3 sequence (DNA): TGTGCCAGCAGCCTTGGACAGTCCTACGAGCAGTACTTC.

V gene TRBV19 combines with J gene TRBJ1-1, with a weak D call TRBD1 (6 bases). The CDR3 runs 15 residues. Germline values: CDR1 LNHDA, CDR2 SQIVND (reference sequence). V was clipped by 5 bases and J by 1 base, with 14 bases between them. The CDR3 DNA reads TGTGCCAGTAGTTTCCGGGGGGCAGCGAACACTGAAGCTTTCTTT. Translating it yields CASSFRGAANTEAFF. The full variable domain, with the rest looked up from reference TRBV19 and TRBJ1-1, is DGGITQSPKYLFRKEGQNVTLSCEQNLNHDAMYWYRQDPGQGLRLIYYSQIVNDFQKGDIAEGYSVSREKKESFPLTVTSAQKNPTAFYLCASSFRGAANTEAFFGQGTRLTVV.

The genes are TRBV30 and TRBJ1-5, with D maybe TRBD1 (6 bases). Germline loops: CDR1 GTSNPN, CDR2 SVGIG (reference sequence). This CDR3 contains 19 residues. The germline V and J ends were trimmed by 0 bases and 5 bases, with 26 bases remaining between them. The CDR3 loop is CAWSVVATGKSWRDQPQHF. In DNA, the CDR3 is TGTGCCTGGAGTGTAGTGGCTACAGGGAAAAGTTGGCGAGATCAGCCCCAGCATTTT.

The chain couples TRBV6-5 to TRBJ1-1; a weak D match, TRBD1 (6 bases). The CDR3 is 14 amino acids. Trimming removed 3 bases from V and 4 bases from J, with 12 bases in between. In germline, CDR1 is MNHEY, CDR2 SVGAGI. CDR3 sequence reads: CASSYTQGGTEAFF. CDR3 DNA: TGTGCCAGCAGTTATACACAGGGCGGCACTGAAGCTTTCTTT.

This chain uses TRBV24-1 with TRBJ1-5, with TRBD1 matching 7 bases. From germline, CDR1 is KGHDR and CDR2 SFDVKD. Trimming cost V 4 bases and J 2 bases; bases outside gene matches: 10. The CDR3 loop spans 17 amino acids. CDR3 amino acids: CATSESTGALGNQPQHF. The CDR3 DNA reads as TGTGCCACCAGTGAATCCACAGGGGCGCTGGGCAATCAGCCCCAGCATTTT.

This clone was counted once. The chain joins TRBV18 to TRBJ1-6; 7 bases agree with TRBD1. J was trimmed by 0 bases and V by 3 bases; bases with no gene match: 8. The CDR3 has 18 amino acids. Germline V gene data show CDR1 as KGHSH and CDR2 as LQKENI. As DNA, the CDR3 is TGTGCCAGCTCACCCTTGGACAGGACGAGCTCCTATAATTCACCCCTCCACTTT. Protein: CASSPLDRTSSYNSPLHF.

The gene calls are TRBV30 and TRBJ2-2, with 7 bases identical to TRBD1. Trimming cost V 1 base and J 2 bases; bases outside gene matches: 4. In germline, CDR1 is GTSNPN, CDR2 SVGIG (reference sequence). The CDR3 is 15 residues long. The CDR3 here is CAWSEGQINTGELFF. The CDR3 DNA reads as TGTGCCTGGAGTGAGGGACAGATAAACACCGGGGAGCTGTTTTTT.

This clone has just one count. The chain links TRBV27 to TRBJ1-2; 8 bases are a match to TRBD1. CDR3 length equals 16 residues. The germline V gene encodes CDR1 MNHEY and CDR2 SMNVEV (reference sequence). V was pared by 5 bases and J by 5 bases, with 13 bases of the junction left unmatched. The chain's CDR3 is CASSVTPTGGAYGYTF. Written as DNA, the CDR3 is TGTGCCAGCAGTGTAACGCCCACAGGGGGGGCTTATGGCTACACCTTC.

The chain combines TRBV19 with TRBJ1-6; 9 bases are a match to TRBD1. This CDR3 has 15 residues. Germline V gene data show CDR1 as LNHDA and CDR2 as SQIVND (reference sequence). Unmatched junction bases numbered 7, after V lost 5 bases and J lost 8 bases. DNA for the CDR3: TGTGCCAGTAGTGGGGGACAGGGCTTTGATTCACCCCTCCACTTT. Its translation: CASSGGQGFDSPLHF. Using reference TRBV19 and TRBJ1-6 for the parts outside the CDR3, the full variable domain is DGGITQSPKYLFRKEGQNVTLSCEQNLNHDAMYWYRQDPGQGLRLIYYSQIVNDFQKGDIAEGYSVSREKKESFPLTVTSAQKNPTAFYLCASSGGQGFDSPLHFGNGTRLTVT.

This clone appeared a few times. This chain connects TRBV27 to TRBJ2-2; 8 bases are shared with TRBD1. Germline V gene data show CDR1 as MNHEY and CDR2 as SMNVEV (reference sequence). V lost 6 bases and J lost 3; bases outside the gene matches: 6. The CDR3 spans 15 residues. Here the CDR3 DNA reads TGTGCCAGCAGATTGGACAGGGTGGACACCGGGGAGCTGTTTTTT. Amino acids: CASRLDRVDTGELFF.

The CDR3 sequence: CSAGRGTGELFF. CDR3 sequence (DNA): TGCAGCGCTGGGAGGGGCACCGGGGAGCTGTTTTTT. The V and J genes are TRBV29-1 and TRBJ2-2, with TRBD2 identical over 7 bases. The V gene end was trimmed by 7 bases and the J gene end by 4 bases; junction bases not matched to a gene: 3. The CDR3 loop spans 12 amino acids. Per germline, CDR1 SQVTM and CDR2 ANQGSEA.

The table lists this clone with many counts. The chain links TRBV6-6 to TRBJ2-7; tentatively, D is TRBD1 (6 bases). V lost 8 bases and J lost 0, with 11 bases in between. The CDR3 consists of 13 residues. In germline, CDR1 is MNHNY, CDR2 SVGAGI (reference sequence). CDR3 residues: CASRTANSYEQYV. The CDR3 DNA reads as TGTGCCAGCCGGACAGCGAACTCCTACGAGCAGTACGTC.

DNA for the CDR3: TGTGCCAGCAGCCCGGAGGGTGGTCGAAGGGAGCTGTTTTTT. This sequence encodes CASSPEGGRRELFF. The V and J genes are TRBV7-6 and TRBJ2-2; TRBD2 might be the D (6 bases). The CDR3 is 14 residues long. With 5 bases removed from V and 9 bases from J, the gap between germline ends came to 16 bases. Germline V gene data show CDR1 as SGHVS and CDR2 as FNYEAQ.

The chain employs TRBV4-1 and TRBJ2-3; perhaps TRBD2 as D (7 bases). With 5 bases removed from V and 2 bases from J, the gap between germline ends came to 17 bases. This CDR3 contains 16 residues. Germline V CDR1 and CDR2: MGHRA, YSYEKL. The CDR3 protein is CASSNLGGADTDTQYF. CDR3 DNA: TGCGCCAGCAGCAACCTAGGGGGGGCGGACACAGATACGCAGTATTTT.

The rearrangement uses TRBV5-1 and TRBJ2-1; TRBD2 is a possible D gene (6 bases). Germline V lookup: CDR1 SGHRS, CDR2 YFSETQ. This CDR3 contains 12 residues. Trimming removed 2 bases at V and 9 bases at J, with 9 bases between. Written as DNA, the CDR3 is TGCGCCAGCAGCTTACAGCGGGTTGAGCAGTTCTTC. Translation gives CASSLQRVEQFF.

This clone has at least ten counts. J is TRBJ1-6 and V is TRBV5-1; 9 bases map to TRBD1. Germline assignment: CDR1 SGHRS and CDR2 YFSETQ. This CDR3 has 16 amino acids. V lost 2 bases and J lost 10; bases outside the gene matches: 10. The CDR3: CASSLNRGQGGSPLHF. The CDR3 nucleotides are TGCGCCAGCAGCTTAAACAGGGGGCAGGGAGGATCACCCCTCCACTTT.